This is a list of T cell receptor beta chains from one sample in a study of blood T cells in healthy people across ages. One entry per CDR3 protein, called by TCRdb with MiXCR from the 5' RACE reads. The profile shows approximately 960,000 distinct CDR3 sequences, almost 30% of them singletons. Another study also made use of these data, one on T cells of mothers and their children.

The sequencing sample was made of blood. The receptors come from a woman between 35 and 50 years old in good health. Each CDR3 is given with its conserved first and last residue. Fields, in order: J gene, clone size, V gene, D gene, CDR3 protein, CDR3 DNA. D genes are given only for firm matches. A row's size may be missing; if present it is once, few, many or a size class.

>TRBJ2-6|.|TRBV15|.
CVTSREGSGANVLTF
TGTGTCACCAGCAGAGAGGGGTCTGGGGCCAACGTCCTGACTTTC
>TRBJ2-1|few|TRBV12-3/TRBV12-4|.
CASSLAEQFF
TGTGCCAGCAGTTTGGCTGAGCAGTTCTTC
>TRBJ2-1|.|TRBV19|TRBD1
CASSDRGLYNEQFF
TGTGCCAGTTCCGACAGGGGGCTTTACAATGAGCAGTTCTTC
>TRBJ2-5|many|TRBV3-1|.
CASSPSGLETQYF
TGTGCCAGCAGCCCATCTGGGTTGGAGACCCAGTACTTC
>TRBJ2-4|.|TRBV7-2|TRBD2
CASSLNPSGGGNIQYF
TGTGCCAGCAGCCTAAACCCTAGCGGGGGGGGGAACATTCAGTACTTC
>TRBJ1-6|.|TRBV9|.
CASSVPPVVSSGSPLHF
TGTGCCAGCAGCGTTCCGCCCGTCGTGAGCTCCGGGTCACCCCTCCACTTT
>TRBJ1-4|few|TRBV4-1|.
CASSPGQLEKLFF
TGCGCCAGCAGCCCCGGACAGTTAGAAAAACTGTTTTTT
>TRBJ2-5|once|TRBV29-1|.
CSVSQPGYKRYF
TGCAGCGTTTCCCAGCCGGGCTACAAGCGGTACTTC
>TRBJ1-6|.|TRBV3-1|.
CASSQERFGGRMALHF
TGTGCCAGCAGCCAAGAACGGTTTGGCGGCCGAATGGCTCTCCACTTT
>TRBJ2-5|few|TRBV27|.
CASSPSILGMETQYF
TGTGCCAGCAGTCCGTCCATACTAGGGATGGAGACCCAGTACTTC
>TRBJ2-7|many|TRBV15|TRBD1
CVGRGQGAQEQYF
TGTGTCGGTAGGGGACAGGGGGCGCAGGAGCAGTACTTC
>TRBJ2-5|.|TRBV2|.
CVSSIEREETQYF
TGTGTCAGCAGCATTGAGCGGGAAGAGACCCAGTACTTC
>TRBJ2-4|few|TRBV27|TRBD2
CASSLQAGGAKNIQYF
TGTGCCAGCAGTTTACAGGCGGGGGGGGCCAAAAACATTCAGTACTTC
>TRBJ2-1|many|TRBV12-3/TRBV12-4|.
CASSSDNNNEQFF
TGTGCCAGCAGTTCGGACAATAACAATGAGCAGTTCTTC
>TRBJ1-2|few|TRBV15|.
CATSSQGGRPNYGYTF
TGTGCCACCAGCAGCCAAGGGGGGCGACCTAACTATGGCTACACCTTC
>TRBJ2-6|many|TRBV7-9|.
CASSLAYSGANVLTF
TGTGCCAGCAGCTTAGCGTACTCTGGGGCCAACGTCCTGACTTTC
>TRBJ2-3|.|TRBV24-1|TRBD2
CATSDAGRGTDTQYF
TGTGCCACCAGTGATGCCGGGAGGGGTACAGATACGCAGTATTTT
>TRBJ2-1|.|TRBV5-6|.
CASSLGGLPFF
TGTGCCAGCAGCTTGGGAGGGTTGCCGTTCTTC
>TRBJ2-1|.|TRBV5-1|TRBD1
CASSLAEGAGLGNEQFF
TGCGCCAGCAGCTTGGCCGAGGGGGCAGGGTTGGGAAATGAGCAGTTCTTC
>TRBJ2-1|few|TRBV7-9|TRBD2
CASSLKELAGGARHNEQFF
TGTGCCAGCAGCTTAAAGGAACTAGCGGGGGGGGCGCGCCACAATGAGCAGTTCTTC
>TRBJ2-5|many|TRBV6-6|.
CASSYRGQYSQETQYF
TGTGCCAGCAGTTACCGGGGACAATATAGCCAAGAGACCCAGTACTTC
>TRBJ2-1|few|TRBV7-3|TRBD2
CASSLTSGRYNEQFF
TGTGCCAGCAGCTTGACTAGCGGGAGATACAATGAGCAGTTCTTC
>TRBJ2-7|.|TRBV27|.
CANRLAGGYEQYF
TGTGCCAACAGGTTGGCAGGGGGGTACGAGCAGTACTTC
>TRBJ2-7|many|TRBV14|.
CASSQVISEQYF
TGTGCCAGCAGCCAAGTAATCTCCGAGCAGTACTTC
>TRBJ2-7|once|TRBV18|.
CVSSPLGAGSSYEQYF
TGTGTCAGCTCGCCCCTCGGGGCGGGAAGCTCCTACGAGCAGTACTTC
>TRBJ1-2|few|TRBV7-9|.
CASSLKGGRQNYGYTF
TGTGCCAGCAGCTTAAAGGGGGGCAGACAGAATTATGGCTACACCTTC
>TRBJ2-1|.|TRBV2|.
CASREELTSYNEQFF
TGTGCCAGCAGAGAAGAACTAACCTCCTACAATGAGCAGTTCTTC